This TCR beta chain was obtained from a study of CD8+ T cells in alopecia areata. Study-level points and caveats: Expanded CD8+ clones among the top 100, and scalp clonality, were significantly decreased by tofacitinib.

RNA was isolated and reverse transcribed to cDNA, the sequencing template. Measured with immunoSEQ multiplex PCR; TCRdb has only the in-frame clones, and not every one. The table has about 74,000 clones, 29% seen once. This clone appeared a few times. Its antigen is still unknown. In germline, CDR1 is LNHDA, CDR2 SQIVND (reference sequence). This CDR3 contains 12 residues. V was shortened by 7 bases and J by 5 bases, with 9 bases between the two germline ends. Treatment described: oral pan-JAK inhibitor, 5-10 mg twice daily. Researchers took lesional scalp punch biopsies and peripheral blood from people who were alopecia areata patients.

V gene TRBV19 combines with J gene TRBJ2-1; tentative D call: TRBD2 (5 bases). The receptor was derived from a human donor with alopecia areata. The material sequenced was CD8+ T cells sorted from blood, taken at week 4, from a patient treated with tofacitinib. The CDR3 loop reads CASKTGDNEQFF. The DNA for the CDR3 is TGTGCCAGTAAAACCGGGGACAATGAGCAGTTCTTC.